Listed below are T cell receptor beta chains from one sample, sequenced in a study of cytomegalovirus exposure and HLA in healthy donors. Method: immunoSEQ multiplex PCR; TCRdb's copy keeps in-frame clones and lacks some. Among around 170,000 clones, over 75% were seen once, and the ten largest hold 0.5% to 0.55%. Input material: PBMCs. The origin of the receptors is a woman aged 45-59 years in good health and CMV-seronegative. The CDR3 runs from the conserved cysteine through the conserved F or W. Fields, in order: clone size, V gene, D gene, J gene, CDR3 protein, CDR3 DNA. D genes are given only for firm matches. Clone size appears in some rows only: once, few, many, or a class for an expanded clone.

clone_size: NA
v_call: TRBV11-3
d_call: TRBD2
j_call: TRBJ2-2
cdr3_aa: CASSSTSGGRLGELFF
cdr3_nt: TGTGCCAGCAGCTCGACTAGCGGGGGACGTTTGGGGGAGCTGTTTTTT

clone_size: NA
v_call: TRBV7-8
d_call: TRBD2
j_call: TRBJ2-1
cdr3_aa: CASSLGLAGVSTLGIRREQFF
cdr3_nt: TGTGCCAGCAGCTTAGGACTAGCGGGAGTGTCTACCCTCGGAATCAGAAGAGAGCAGTTCTTC

clone_size: NA
v_call: TRBV19
d_call: NA
j_call: TRBJ1-2
cdr3_aa: CASSIQNYGYTF
cdr3_nt: TGTGCCAGTAGTATCCAAAACTATGGCTACACCTTC

clone_size: NA
v_call: TRBV7-2
d_call: TRBD2
j_call: TRBJ2-1
cdr3_aa: CASSETSGGIYNEQFF
cdr3_nt: TGTGCCAGCAGCGAGACTAGCGGGGGGATCTACAATGAGCAGTTCTTC

clone_size: few
v_call: TRBV7-8
d_call: NA
j_call: TRBJ1-4
cdr3_aa: CASSLDRVGEKLFF
cdr3_nt: TGTGCCAGCAGCTTAGACAGGGTTGGGGAAAAACTGTTTTTT

clone_size: NA
v_call: TRBV28
d_call: TRBD1
j_call: TRBJ2-7
cdr3_aa: CVSTGTANYEQYF
cdr3_nt: TGTGTTTCGACCGGGACAGCAAACTACGAGCAGTACTTC

clone_size: once
v_call: TRBV19
d_call: NA
j_call: TRBJ1-1
cdr3_aa: CASSINRQATNTEAFF
cdr3_nt: TGTGCCAGTAGTATAAACCGACAGGCTACGAACACTGAAGCTTTCTTT

clone_size: NA
v_call: TRBV9
d_call: NA
j_call: TRBJ2-7
cdr3_aa: CASSPRITGNYEQYF
cdr3_nt: TGTGCTAGCAGCCCCCGAATTACAGGGAACTACGAGCAGTACTTC

clone_size: NA
v_call: TRBV7-9
d_call: NA
j_call: TRBJ2-1
cdr3_aa: CASSLVTPVDEQFF
cdr3_nt: TGTGCCAGCAGCTTAGTCACCCCGGTAGATGAGCAGTTCTTC

clone_size: NA
v_call: TRBV5-8
d_call: TRBD2
j_call: TRBJ2-1
cdr3_aa: CASSLKGLAGGETFF
cdr3_nt: TGTGCCAGCAGCTTGAAGGGGCTAGCGGGGGGGGAAACGTTCTTC

clone_size: few
v_call: TRBV5-1
d_call: NA
j_call: TRBJ1-1
cdr3_aa: CASSLNLMNTEAFF
cdr3_nt: TGCGCCAGCAGCTTGAATCTTATGAACACTGAAGCTTTCTTT

clone_size: NA
v_call: TRBV7-9
d_call: TRBD2
j_call: TRBJ2-2
cdr3_aa: CASSSTTSKNTGELFF
cdr3_nt: TGTGCCAGCAGCTCCACGACTAGCAAAAACACCGGGGAGCTGTTTTTT

clone_size: NA
v_call: TRBV5-1
d_call: NA
j_call: TRBJ2-5
cdr3_aa: CASRAGTQETQYF
cdr3_nt: TGCGCCAGCAGAGCCGGGACACAAGAGACCCAGTACTTC

clone_size: NA
v_call: TRBV29-1
d_call: TRBD1
j_call: TRBJ2-7
cdr3_aa: CSVVGGQGQYEQYF
cdr3_nt: TGCAGCGTTGTAGGGGGACAGGGGCAGTACGAGCAGTACTTC

clone_size: NA
v_call: TRBV5-1
d_call: NA
j_call: TRBJ1-4
cdr3_aa: CASSPWTEGATNEKLFF
cdr3_nt: TGCGCCAGCAGCCCCTGGACCGAAGGGGCCACTAATGAAAAACTGTTTTTT

clone_size: NA
v_call: TRBV7-9
d_call: NA
j_call: TRBJ1-4
cdr3_aa: CASSLDSYNEKLFF
cdr3_nt: TGTGCCAGCAGCTTGGACAGTTATAATGAAAAACTGTTTTTT

clone_size: NA
v_call: TRBV28
d_call: NA
j_call: TRBJ2-1
cdr3_aa: CASSSVYNEQFF
cdr3_nt: TGTGCCAGCAGCTCAGTTTACAATGAGCAGTTCTTC

clone_size: NA
v_call: TRBV7-8
d_call: TRBD1
j_call: TRBJ2-7
cdr3_aa: CASSLGYRGERAASYEQYF
cdr3_nt: TGTGCCAGCAGTTTAGGGTACAGGGGAGAAAGGGCCGCGTCCTACGAGCAGTACTTC

clone_size: few
v_call: TRBV18
d_call: NA
j_call: TRBJ2-2
cdr3_aa: CASSPWTSGKGGELFF
cdr3_nt: TGTGCCAGCTCACCCTGGACCTCGGGAAAGGGCGGGGAGCTGTTTTTT

clone_size: NA
v_call: TRBV19
d_call: NA
j_call: TRBJ1-5
cdr3_aa: CASSERANQPQHF
cdr3_nt: TGTGCCAGTAGTGAACGAGCTAATCAGCCCCAGCATTTT

clone_size: NA
v_call: TRBV28
d_call: TRBD2
j_call: TRBJ2-3
cdr3_aa: CASSLAGTSVTDTQYF
cdr3_nt: TGTGCCAGCAGTTTGGCCGGGACTAGCGTCACAGATACGCAGTATTTT

clone_size: NA
v_call: TRBV28
d_call: NA
j_call: TRBJ2-7
cdr3_aa: CASSPYGTYSSYEQYF
cdr3_nt: TGTGCCAGCAGTCCATATGGGACTTATAGCTCCTACGAGCAGTACTTC

clone_size: NA
v_call: TRBV2
d_call: TRBD2
j_call: TRBJ2-5
cdr3_aa: CASNGAGGLETQYF
cdr3_nt: TGTGCCAGCAACGGGGCGGGAGGATTGGAGACCCAGTACTTC

clone_size: NA
v_call: TRBV18
d_call: TRBD2
j_call: TRBJ2-3
cdr3_aa: CASAIAGRTDTQYF
cdr3_nt: TGTGCCAGCGCAATAGCGGGACGCACAGATACGCAGTATTTT

clone_size: NA
v_call: TRBV28
d_call: TRBD1
j_call: TRBJ1-2
cdr3_aa: CASSSTGGGGYTF
cdr3_nt: TGTGCCAGCAGTTCGACAGGGGGTGGCGGCTACACCTTC

clone_size: NA
v_call: TRBV19
d_call: NA
j_call: TRBJ2-7
cdr3_aa: CASSTTGSSYEQYF
cdr3_nt: TGTGCCAGTAGCACGACGGGAAGCTCCTACGAGCAGTACTTC

clone_size: NA
v_call: TRBV5-6
d_call: NA
j_call: TRBJ2-3
cdr3_aa: CASSLATRGSTDTQYF
cdr3_nt: TGTGCCAGCAGCTTGGCAACGCGGGGAAGCACAGATACGCAGTATTTT

clone_size: NA
v_call: TRBV7-9
d_call: TRBD2
j_call: TRBJ2-1
cdr3_aa: CASSPRTSGRGNEQFF
cdr3_nt: TGTGCCAGCAGCCCAAGGACTAGCGGGAGGGGCAATGAGCAGTTCTTC

clone_size: NA
v_call: TRBV28
d_call: NA
j_call: TRBJ1-5
cdr3_aa: CASSLRAGDQPQHF
cdr3_nt: TGTGCCAGCAGCCTCAGGGCGGGGGATCAGCCCCAGCATTTT

clone_size: NA
v_call: TRBV11-2
d_call: NA
j_call: TRBJ2-7
cdr3_aa: CASSLVLAGQNEQYF
cdr3_nt: TGTGCCAGCAGCTTAGTTTTGGCGGGCCAAAACGAGCAGTACTTC

clone_size: NA
v_call: TRBV15
d_call: NA
j_call: TRBJ1-5
cdr3_aa: CATSAPGRVVQPQHF
cdr3_nt: TGTGCCACCAGCGCCCCCGGGCGGGTGGTTCAGCCCCAGCATTTT

clone_size: NA
v_call: TRBV5-4
d_call: TRBD2
j_call: TRBJ2-2
cdr3_aa: CASSLATGLAEANTGELFF
cdr3_nt: TGTGCCAGCAGCTTAGCCACGGGACTAGCAGAAGCGAACACCGGGGAGCTGTTTTTT

clone_size: NA
v_call: TRBV5-1
d_call: TRBD2
j_call: TRBJ2-7
cdr3_aa: CASSLLAGSSYEQYF
cdr3_nt: TGCGCCAGCAGCTTACTAGCGGGGTCGTCCTACGAGCAGTACTTC

clone_size: NA
v_call: TRBV7-9
d_call: TRBD2
j_call: TRBJ2-1
cdr3_aa: CASSLARTSGSNEQFF
cdr3_nt: TGTGCCAGCAGCTTAGCAAGAACTAGCGGGAGTAATGAGCAGTTCTTC

clone_size: NA
v_call: TRBV7-8
d_call: TRBD1
j_call: TRBJ2-5
cdr3_aa: CASSLVRSRTGQETQYF
cdr3_nt: TGTGCCAGCAGCTTAGTAAGGTCCCGGACAGGGCAAGAGACCCAGTACTTC

clone_size: NA
v_call: TRBV29-1
d_call: NA
j_call: TRBJ2-7
cdr3_aa: CSVGYGTAYEQYF
cdr3_nt: TGCAGCGTGGGTTATGGGACTGCCTACGAGCAGTACTTC

clone_size: NA
v_call: TRBV6-5
d_call: TRBD2
j_call: TRBJ2-7
cdr3_aa: CASSTTSGGLYEQYF
cdr3_nt: TGTGCCAGCAGTACGACTAGCGGGGGGCTCTACGAGCAGTACTTC

clone_size: NA
v_call: TRBV18
d_call: TRBD1
j_call: TRBJ2-1
cdr3_aa: CASSSRQGANYNEQFF
cdr3_nt: TGTGCCAGCTCGTCCAGACAGGGGGCCAATTACAATGAGCAGTTCTTC

clone_size: few
v_call: TRBV4-3
d_call: TRBD2
j_call: TRBJ2-3
cdr3_aa: CASSQGGLGTQYF
cdr3_nt: TGCGCCAGCAGCCAAGGGGGACTAGGGACGCAGTATTTT

clone_size: NA
v_call: TRBV5-1
d_call: TRBD1
j_call: TRBJ2-7
cdr3_aa: CASSLAGQGGEQYF
cdr3_nt: TGCGCCAGCAGCTTAGCGGGACAGGGGGGCGAGCAGTACTTC

clone_size: few
v_call: TRBV10-3
d_call: NA
j_call: TRBJ2-2
cdr3_aa: CATVAGTAGELFF
cdr3_nt: TGTGCCACTGTAGCGGGGACAGCCGGGGAGCTGTTTTTT

clone_size: NA
v_call: TRBV21-1
d_call: NA
j_call: TRBJ1-2
cdr3_aa: CASSRGLGYTF
cdr3_nt: TGTGCCAGCAGCAGGGGGCTTGGCTACACCTTC